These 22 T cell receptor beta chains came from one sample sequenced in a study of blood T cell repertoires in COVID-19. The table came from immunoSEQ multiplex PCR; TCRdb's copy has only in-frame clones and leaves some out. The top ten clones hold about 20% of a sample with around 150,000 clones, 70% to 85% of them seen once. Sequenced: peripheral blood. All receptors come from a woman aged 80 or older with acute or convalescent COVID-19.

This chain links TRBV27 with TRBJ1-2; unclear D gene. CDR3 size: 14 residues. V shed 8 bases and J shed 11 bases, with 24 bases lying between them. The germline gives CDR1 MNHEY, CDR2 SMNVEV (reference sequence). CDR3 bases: TGTGCCAGCGGGCGATTGAGGGTTCGAGAAGGTTACACCTTC. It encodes CASGRLRVREGYTF.

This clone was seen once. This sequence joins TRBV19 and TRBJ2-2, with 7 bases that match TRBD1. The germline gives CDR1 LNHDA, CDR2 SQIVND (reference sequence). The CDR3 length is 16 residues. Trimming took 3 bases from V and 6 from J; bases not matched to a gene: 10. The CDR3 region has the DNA TGTGCCAGTAGTATCAACCCCAGGGGGAGCCCCGGGGAGCTGTTTTTT. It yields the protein CASSINPRGSPGELFF.

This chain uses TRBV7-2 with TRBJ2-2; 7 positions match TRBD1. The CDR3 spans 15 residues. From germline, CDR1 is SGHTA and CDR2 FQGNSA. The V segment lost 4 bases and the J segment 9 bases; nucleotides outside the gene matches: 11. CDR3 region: CASSSTDRVYRELFF. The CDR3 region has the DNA TGTGCCAGCAGCTCAACTGACAGGGTCTATAGGGAGCTGTTTTTT.

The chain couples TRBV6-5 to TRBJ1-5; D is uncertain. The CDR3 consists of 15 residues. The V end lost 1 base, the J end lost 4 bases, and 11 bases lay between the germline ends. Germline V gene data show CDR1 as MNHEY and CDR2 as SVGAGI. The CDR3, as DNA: TGTGCCAGCAGTTACTTTCCGGGGATAAATCAGCCCCAGCATTTT. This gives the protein CASSYFPGINQPQHF.

The CDR3 DNA follows: TGTGCCAGCTCACCACCGGCCATCTACGAGCAGTACTTC. Protein: CASSPPAIYEQYF. The V and J genes are TRBV18 and TRBJ2-7, with D uncertain. From germline, CDR1 is KGHSH and CDR2 LQKENI. CDR3 size: 13 residues. V gave up 0 bases and J gave up 3 bases, with 6 bases separating them.

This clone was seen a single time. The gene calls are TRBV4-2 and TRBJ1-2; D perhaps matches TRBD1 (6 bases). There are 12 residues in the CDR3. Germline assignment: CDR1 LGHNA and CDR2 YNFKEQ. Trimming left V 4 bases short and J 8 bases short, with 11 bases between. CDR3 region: CASSPVQGGYTF. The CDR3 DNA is TGTGCCAGCAGCCCGGTACAGGGAGGCTACACCTTC.

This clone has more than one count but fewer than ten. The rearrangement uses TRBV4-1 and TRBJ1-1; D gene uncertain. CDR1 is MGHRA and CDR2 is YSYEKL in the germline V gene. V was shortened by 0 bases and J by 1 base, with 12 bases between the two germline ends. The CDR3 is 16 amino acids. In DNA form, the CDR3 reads TGCGCCAGCAGCCAAGAGGCCATTCAGTGGAACACTGAAGCTTTCTTT. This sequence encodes CASSQEAIQWNTEAFF.

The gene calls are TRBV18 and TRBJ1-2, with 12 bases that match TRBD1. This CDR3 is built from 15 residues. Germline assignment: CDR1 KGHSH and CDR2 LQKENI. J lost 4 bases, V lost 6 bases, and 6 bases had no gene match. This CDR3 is CASSPGQGASYGYTF. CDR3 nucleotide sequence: TGTGCCAGCTCGCCGGGACAGGGGGCGAGCTATGGCTACACCTTC.

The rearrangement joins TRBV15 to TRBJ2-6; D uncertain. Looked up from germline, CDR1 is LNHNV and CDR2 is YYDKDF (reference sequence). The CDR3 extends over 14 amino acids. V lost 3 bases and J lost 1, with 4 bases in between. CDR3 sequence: CATSSPSGANVLTF. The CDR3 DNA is TGTGCCACCAGCAGTCCGTCTGGGGCCAACGTCCTGACTTTC.

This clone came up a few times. CDR3 DNA sequence: TGTGCCAGTAGTACTTGGGGAGGGTCGGTTGGCTACACCTTC. Encoded protein: CASSTWGGSVGYTF. The chain links TRBV19 to TRBJ1-2, with D unclear. The V end was cut by 4 bases, the J end by 7 bases, with 16 bases between. Germline-derived CDR1 and CDR2 are LNHDA and SQIVND (reference sequence). The CDR3 sequence is 14 residues long.

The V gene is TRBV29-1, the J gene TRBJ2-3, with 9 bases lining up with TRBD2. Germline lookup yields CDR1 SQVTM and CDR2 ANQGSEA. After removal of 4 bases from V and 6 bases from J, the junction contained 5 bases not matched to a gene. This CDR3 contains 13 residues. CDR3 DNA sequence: TGCAGCGTTGGGGGACTAGCCCTCGATACGCAGTATTTT. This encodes CSVGGLALDTQYF.

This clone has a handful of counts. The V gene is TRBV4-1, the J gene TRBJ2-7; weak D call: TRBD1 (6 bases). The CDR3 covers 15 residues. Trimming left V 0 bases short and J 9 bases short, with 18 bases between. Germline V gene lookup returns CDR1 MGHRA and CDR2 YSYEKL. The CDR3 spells CASSQDRGQGLGQYF. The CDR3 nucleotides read TGCGCCAGCAGCCAAGACCGCGGGCAGGGGTTAGGGCAGTACTTC.

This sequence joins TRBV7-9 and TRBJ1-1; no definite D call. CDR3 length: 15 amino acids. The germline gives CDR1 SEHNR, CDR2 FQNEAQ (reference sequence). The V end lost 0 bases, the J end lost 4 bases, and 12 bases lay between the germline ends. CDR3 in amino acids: CASSLARESVTEAFF. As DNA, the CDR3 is TGTGCCAGCAGCTTAGCGCGAGAATCGGTCACTGAAGCTTTCTTT.

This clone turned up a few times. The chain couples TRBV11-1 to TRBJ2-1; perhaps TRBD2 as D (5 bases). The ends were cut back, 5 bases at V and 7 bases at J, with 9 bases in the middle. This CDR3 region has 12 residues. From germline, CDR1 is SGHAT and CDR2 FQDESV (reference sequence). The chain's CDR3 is CASSPSGNEQFF. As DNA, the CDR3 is TGTGCCAGCAGCCCTTCGGGAAATGAGCAGTTCTTC.

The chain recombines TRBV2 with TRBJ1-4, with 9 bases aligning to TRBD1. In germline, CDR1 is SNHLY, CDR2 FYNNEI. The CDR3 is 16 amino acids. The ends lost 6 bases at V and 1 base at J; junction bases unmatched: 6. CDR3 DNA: TGTGCCAGCAGACTAACAGGGGGCAAAACTAATGAAAAACTGTTTTTT. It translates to CASRLTGGKTNEKLFF.

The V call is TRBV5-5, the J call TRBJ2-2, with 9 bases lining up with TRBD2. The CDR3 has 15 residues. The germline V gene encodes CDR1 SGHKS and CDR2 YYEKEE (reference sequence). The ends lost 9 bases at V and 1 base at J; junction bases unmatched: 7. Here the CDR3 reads CATAPSGMNTGELFF. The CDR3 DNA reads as TGTGCCACCGCGCCTAGCGGGATGAACACCGGGGAGCTGTTTTTT.

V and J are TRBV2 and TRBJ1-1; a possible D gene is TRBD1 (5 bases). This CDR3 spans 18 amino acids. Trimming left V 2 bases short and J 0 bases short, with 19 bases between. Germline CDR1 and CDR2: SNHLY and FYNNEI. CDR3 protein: CASSEWAPDSVMNTEAFF. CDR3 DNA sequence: TGTGCCAGCAGTGAATGGGCCCCCGACAGTGTCATGAACACTGAAGCTTTCTTT.

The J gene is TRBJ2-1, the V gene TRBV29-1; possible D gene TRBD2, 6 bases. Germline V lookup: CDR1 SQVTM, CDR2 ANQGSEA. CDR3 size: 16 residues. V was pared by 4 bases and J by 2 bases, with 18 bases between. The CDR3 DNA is TGCAGCGTTGTGGGTAGCGGAGGCCGAACCTACAATGAGCAGTTCTTC. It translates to CSVVGSGGRTYNEQFF.

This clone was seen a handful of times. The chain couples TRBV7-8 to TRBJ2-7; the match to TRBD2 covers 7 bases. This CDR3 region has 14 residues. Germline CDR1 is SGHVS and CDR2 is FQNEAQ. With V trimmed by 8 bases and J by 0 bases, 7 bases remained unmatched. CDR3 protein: CASSAGGTSYEQYF. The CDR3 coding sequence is TGTGCCAGCTCGGCCGGGGGGACCTCCTACGAGCAGTACTTC.

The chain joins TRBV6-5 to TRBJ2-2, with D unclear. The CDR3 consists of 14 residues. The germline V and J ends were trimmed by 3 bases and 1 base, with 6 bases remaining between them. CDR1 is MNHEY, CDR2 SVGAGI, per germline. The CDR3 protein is CASSYSRNTGELFF. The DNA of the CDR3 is TGTGCCAGCAGTTATAGCAGGAACACCGGGGAGCTGTTTTTT.

Here the CDR3 reads CASMPGQGSNYGYTF. Written as DNA, the CDR3 is TGTGCCAGCATGCCGGGACAGGGATCTAACTATGGCTACACCTTC. J is TRBJ1-2 and V is TRBV25-1; 9 bases are shared with TRBD1. The J segment lost 0 bases and the V segment lost 7 bases, leaving 6 bases of the junction unmatched. Germline V gives CDR1 MGHDK, CDR2 SYGVNS. The CDR3 loop spans 15 amino acids.

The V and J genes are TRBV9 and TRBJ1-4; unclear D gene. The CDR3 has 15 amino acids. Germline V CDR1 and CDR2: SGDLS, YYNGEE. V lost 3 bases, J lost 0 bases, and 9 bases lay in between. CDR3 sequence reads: CASSDPGATNEKLFF. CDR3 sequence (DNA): TGTGCCAGCAGCGACCCAGGTGCAACTAATGAAAAACTGTTTTTT.